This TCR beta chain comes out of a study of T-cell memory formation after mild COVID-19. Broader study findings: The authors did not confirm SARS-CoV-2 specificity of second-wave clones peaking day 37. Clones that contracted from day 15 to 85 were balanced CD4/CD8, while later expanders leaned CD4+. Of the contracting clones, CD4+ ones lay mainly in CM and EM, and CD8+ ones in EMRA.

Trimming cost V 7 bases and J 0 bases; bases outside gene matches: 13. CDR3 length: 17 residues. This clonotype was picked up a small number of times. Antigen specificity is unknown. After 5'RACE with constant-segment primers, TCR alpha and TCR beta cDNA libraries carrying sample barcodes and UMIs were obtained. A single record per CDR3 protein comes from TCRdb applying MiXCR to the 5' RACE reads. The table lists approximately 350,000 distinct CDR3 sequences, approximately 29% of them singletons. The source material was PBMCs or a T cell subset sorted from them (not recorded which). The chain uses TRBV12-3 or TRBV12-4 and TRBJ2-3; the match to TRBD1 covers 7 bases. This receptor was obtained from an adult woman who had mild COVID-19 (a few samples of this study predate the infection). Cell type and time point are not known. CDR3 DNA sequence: TGTGCCAGCACCCTGGCGGGTAGGGGGCGAAGCACAGATACGCAGTATTTT. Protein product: CASTLAGRGRSTDTQYF.